This is a list of T cell receptor beta chains from one sample in a study of T-cell memory formation after mild COVID-19. In TCRdb, the 5' RACE reads were re-called with MiXCR into one record per CDR3 protein. The data show nearly 250,000 distinct CDR3 sequences, about 16% seen once. The sequenced material came from PBMCs or a T cell subset sorted from them (not recorded which). The receptors here all came from an adult woman who had mild COVID-19 (a few samples of this study predate the infection). Cell type and time point are not known. The CDR3 runs from the conserved cysteine through the conserved F or W. A D gene is named only where the DNA matches it firmly. For some rows the clone size is stated as once, few or many, or as a class when expanded; others skip it.

d_call	j_call	v_call	clone_size	cdr3_aa	cdr3_nt
TRBD1	TRBJ2-7	TRBV29-1	NA	CSVMGRDRVRQYF	TGCAGCGTGATGGGCCGGGACAGGGTAAGGCAGTACTTC
NA	TRBJ2-2	TRBV20-1	few	CSALPDPGTPFNTGELFF	TGCAGTGCCCTACCAGATCCCGGGACACCCTTCAACACCGGGGAGCTGTTTTTT
NA	TRBJ2-7	TRBV7-2	NA	CASSLLVHEQYF	TGTGCCAGCAGCTTACTAGTCCACGAGCAGTACTTC
TRBD1	TRBJ1-2	TRBV12-3/TRBV12-4	NA	CASSDGQGVTNYGYTF	TGTGCCAGCAGCGATGGACAGGGCGTTACTAACTATGGCTACACCTTC
TRBD1	TRBJ2-1	TRBV2	many	CASSVRGQSSYNEQFF	TGTGCCAGCAGTGTCAGGGGGCAGAGCTCCTACAATGAGCAGTTCTTC
NA	TRBJ1-1	TRBV25-1	few	CASSEQTGRFTEAFF	TGTGCCAGCAGTGAACAAACAGGGAGATTCACTGAAGCTTTCTTT
NA	TRBJ1-3	TRBV12-3/TRBV12-4	NA	CASSLLGLVISGNTIYF	TGTGCCAGCAGTCTATTGGGTTTGGTGATCTCTGGAAACACCATATATTTT
NA	TRBJ2-6	TRBV29-1	many	CSVGVSSGANVLTF	TGCAGCGTTGGGGTGTCCTCTGGGGCCAACGTCCTGACTTTC
NA	TRBJ1-2	TRBV5-5	few	CASSLDRVGGYTF	TGTGCCAGCAGCTTGGACAGGGTCGGTGGCTACACCTTC
NA	TRBJ1-4	TRBV12-3/TRBV12-4	NA	CASRYRGALEKLFF	TGTGCCAGCAGGTACCGGGGCGCCCTTGAAAAACTGTTTTTT
NA	TRBJ2-5	TRBV7-8	NA	CASSQRLLQETQYF	TGTGCCAGCAGCCAACGCCTGCTCCAAGAGACCCAGTACTTC
NA	TRBJ2-3	TRBV5-1	NA	CASSSVRGARTDTQYF	TGCGCCAGCAGCTCTGTTCGGGGGGCCCGCACAGATACGCAGTATTTT
NA	TRBJ2-4	TRBV4-1	NA	CASSQARGTGVKNIQYF	TGCGCCAGCAGCCAAGCTCGGGGGACGGGGGTCAAAAACATTCAGTACTTC
NA	TRBJ2-1	TRBV12-3/TRBV12-4	NA	CASVEDEQFF	TGTGCCAGCGTTGAGGATGAGCAGTTCTTC
NA	TRBJ2-7	TRBV18	NA	CASSPDILREQYF	TGTGCCAGCTCACCTGACATCTTGCGCGAGCAGTACTTC
NA	TRBJ1-2	TRBV12-3/TRBV12-4	NA	CASSFSGNYGYTF	TGTGCCAGCAGTTTCTCGGGGAACTATGGCTACACCTTC
TRBD1	TRBJ1-1	TRBV6-5	NA	CASSNPTGVGTEAFF	TGTGCCAGCAGTAACCCCACAGGGGTGGGCACTGAAGCTTTCTTT
NA	TRBJ2-3	TRBV29-1	NA	CSAEWGGADTQYF	TGCAGCGCCGAGTGGGGCGGCGCAGATACGCAGTATTTT
NA	TRBJ2-2	TRBV7-9	NA	CASSLSMNSRTGELFF	TGTGCCAGCAGCTTATCAATGAACAGTCGCACCGGGGAGCTGTTTTTT
NA	TRBJ2-1	TRBV6-1	few	CASSKESRANEQFF	TGTGCCAGCAGCAAGGAATCCCGGGCCAATGAGCAGTTCTTC
TRBD1	TRBJ2-3	TRBV24-1	few	CATSRQGGDTQYF	TGTGCCACCAGTAGACAGGGGGGAGATACGCAGTATTTT
TRBD1	TRBJ2-3	TRBV14	NA	CASSQNFGQGEYF	TGTGCCAGCAGCCAAAACTTCGGACAGGGGGAGTATTTT
TRBD1	TRBJ2-4	TRBV12-3/TRBV12-4	NA	CASRPTGTEGIQYF	TGTGCCAGCAGACCGACAGGGACCGAGGGCATTCAGTACTTC
TRBD1	TRBJ1-2	TRBV14	NA	CASSQAASFRGNYGYTF	TGTGCCAGCAGCCAAGCCGCATCTTTCAGGGGGAACTATGGCTACACCTTC
NA	TRBJ2-5	TRBV27	few	CASSVPGGGLETQYF	TGTGCCAGCAGTGTCCCAGGAGGGGGGCTAGAGACCCAGTACTTC
NA	TRBJ1-5	TRBV5-6	many	CASSLAVGDQPQHF	TGTGCCAGCAGCTTGGCGGTGGGTGATCAGCCCCAGCATTTT
TRBD2	TRBJ2-3	TRBV11-3	NA	CASSSIAGGLTDTQYF	TGTGCCAGCAGCTCGATAGCGGGAGGGCTCACAGATACGCAGTATTTT
NA	TRBJ1-5	TRBV5-1	NA	CASSLGGEGNQPQHF	TGCGCCAGCAGCTTGGGAGGGGAGGGCAATCAGCCCCAGCATTTT
NA	TRBJ2-5	TRBV7-2	NA	CASSTFYGEETQYF	TGTGCCAGCTCCACCTTTTACGGGGAAGAGACCCAGTACTTC
NA	TRBJ1-2	TRBV2	NA	CASSDGPYGYTF	TGTGCCAGCAGTGACGGCCCCTATGGCTACACCTTC
TRBD1	TRBJ2-1	TRBV27	few	CASSLGRGHYNEQFF	TGTGCCAGCAGTTTAGGCAGGGGGCACTACAATGAGCAGTTCTTC
NA	TRBJ2-7	TRBV10-2	many	CASSESGSIEQYF	TGCGCCAGCAGTGAGTCAGGGTCTATCGAGCAGTACTTC
NA	TRBJ2-6	TRBV6-4	NA	CASSDRARPASSGANVLTF	TGTGCCAGCAGTGACAGGGCCAGACCTGCTTCCTCTGGGGCCAACGTCCTGACTTTC
NA	TRBJ1-1	TRBV4-1	once	CASSLRDATSEAFF	TGCGCCAGCAGCCTCCGGGACGCCACCTCTGAAGCTTTCTTT
TRBD2	TRBJ2-3	TRBV7-3	few	CASSLMVAGSDTQYF	TGTGCCAGCAGCTTAATGGTAGCGGGATCTGATACGCAGTATTTT
NA	TRBJ1-6	TRBV7-2	many	CASSLRNSPLHF	TGTGCCAGCAGTTTAAGGAATTCACCCCTCCACTTT
TRBD2	TRBJ2-5	TRBV20-1	NA	CSARARTSGLETQYF	TGCAGTGCTAGAGCTAGAACTAGCGGGCTAGAGACCCAGTACTTC
NA	TRBJ2-7	TRBV5-1	NA	CASSPRDGTYEQYF	TGCGCCAGCAGCCCCCGGGACGGAACCTACGAGCAGTACTTC
NA	TRBJ1-4	TRBV5-1	NA	CASSLPRGLPTNEKLFF	TGCGCCAGCAGCTTGCCACGGGGCCTTCCAACTAATGAAAAACTGTTTTTT
NA	TRBJ2-1	TRBV3-1	NA	CASSQGLGQSRGADYNEQFF	TGTGCCAGCAGCCAAGGACTCGGACAAAGCAGGGGAGCAGACTACAATGAGCAGTTCTTC
NA	TRBJ2-6	TRBV5-1	few	CASGDPSGANVLTF	TGCGCCAGCGGTGACCCATCTGGGGCCAACGTCCTGACTTTC
NA	TRBJ2-1	TRBV20-1	few	CSARLLNEQFF	TGCAGTGCTAGACTCCTCAATGAGCAGTTCTTC
TRBD2	TRBJ2-3	TRBV24-1	NA	CATSGGGLADQTYTQYF	TGTGCCACCAGTGGGGGGGGTCTAGCGGATCAGACGTATACGCAGTATTTT
NA	TRBJ2-5	TRBV7-2	NA	CASSLARSTGETQYF	TGTGCCAGCAGCTTAGCGCGCAGTACGGGGGAGACCCAGTACTTC
TRBD1	TRBJ2-7	TRBV6-6	NA	CATRQGVSEQYF	TGTGCCACCCGACAGGGAGTGAGCGAGCAGTACTTC
NA	TRBJ2-7	TRBV18	few	CASSPPGQGPYEQYF	TGTGCCAGCTCTCCCCCGGGGCAAGGCCCCTACGAGCAGTACTTC
NA	TRBJ2-2	TRBV12-3/TRBV12-4	NA	CASSFPGAEGELFF	TGTGCCAGCAGTTTTCCGGGGGCAGAGGGGGAGCTGTTTTTT
NA	TRBJ2-5	TRBV5-1	few	CASSSGLTGGETQYF	TGCGCCAGCAGCTCCGGACTGACAGGCGGGGAGACCCAGTACTTC